These 25 T cell receptor beta chains originate from one sample sequenced in a study of Tregs in tolerant kidney transplant recipients. Related graft donors supplied nonmyeloablative bone marrow transplants, and mixed chimerism was transient. Profiled with immunoSEQ multiplex PCR; TCRdb holds only in-frame clones, not every one. Its listing shows about 6,000 clones. The sample was CD8+ T cells from blood (PBMCs), taken 12 months after the transplant. The receptors stem from a human patient who received a combined kidney and bone marrow transplant. The graft donor may have given rise to some T cells.

As to this clone: The observed sequence ends 3 residues before the CDR3 terminus, with the missing tail filled in from the germline J gene. This chain connects TRBV19 to TRBJ1-2; the match to TRBD1 covers 11 bases. CDR1 is LNHDA, CDR2 SQIVND, per germline (reference sequence). This CDR3 region has 13 residues. The covered CDR3 bases are TGTGCCAGTAGTCCCCGGACAGGGGGCGGC. Translation gives CASSPRTGGG. The full CDR3 protein is CASSPRTGGGYTF.

On this clone: The read gets to within 3 residues of the CDR3 end, and the germline J gene fills in the rest. The V gene is TRBV14, the J gene TRBJ1-6, with 7 bases aligning to TRBD1. The CDR3 sequence is 15 residues long. The V segment lost 1 base and the J segment 5 bases; nucleotides outside the gene matches: 2. Germline assignment: CDR1 SGHDN and CDR2 FVKESK. CDR3 region: CASSQGGQHNSPLHF. The CDR3 bases that were read are TGTGCCAGCAGCCAAGGGGGACAGCATAATTCACCC.

Concerning this clone: The DNA ends 3 residues before the CDR3 does, and the rest of the CDR3 is filled in from the germline J gene. V usage is TRBV11-2 and J usage is TRBJ2-7, with 9 bases that match TRBD1. Germline-derived CDR1 and CDR2 are SGHAT and FQNNGV. This CDR3 has 15 residues. With 5 bases clipped from V and 2 bases from J, the junction kept 7 bases outside the gene matches. The CDR3 reads CASSPMGQGAYEQYF. Incomplete CDR3 DNA: TGTGCCAGCAGCCCAATGGGACAGGGAGCCTACGAG.

As for this clone: The read is 3 residues too short to cover the CDR3 end, so that end is filled in from the germline J gene. The chain links TRBV6-2 or TRBV6-3 to TRBJ1-1, with D possibly being TRBD1 (5 bases). This CDR3 comprises 12 residues. The V end was cut by 2 bases, the J end by 6 bases, with 7 bases between. Germline V CDR1 and CDR2: MNHEY, SVGEGT. The CDR3 spells CASSYEGPEAFF. The sequenced CDR3 bases are TGTGCCAGCAGTTACGAGGGGCCTGAA.

As to this clone: The CDR3 end lies 3 residues beyond the end of the read and is filled in from the germline J gene. This chain joins TRBV2 and TRBJ1-5; TRBD1 matches at 10 bases. The CDR3 totals 17 residues. CDR1 SNHLY and CDR2 FYNNEI come from the germline V gene. V shed 3 bases and J 5 bases; nucleotides not matched to a gene: 10. Incomplete CDR3 DNA: TGTGCCAGCAGTGATTCGCTACCGACAGGGGGCTATCAGCCC. It encodes CASSDSLPTGGYQP. The entire CDR3 reads CASSDSLPTGGYQPQHF.

A word on this clone: With the read ending 3 residues before the CDR3 end, the germline J gene is used to fill in that end. This chain links TRBV4-2 with TRBJ1-1, with 9 bases that match TRBD1. This CDR3 has 17 residues. The V gene's germline CDR1 is LGHNA and CDR2 YNFKEQ. The junction had 8 bases not matched to a gene; V was cut back by 0 bases and J by 3 bases. This CDR3 is CASSQDRLGQGDTEAFF. The covered CDR3 bases are TGTGCCAGCAGCCAAGATCGGTTGGGACAGGGAGACACTGAA.

In the case of this clone: The DNA ends 3 residues before the CDR3 does, and the rest of the CDR3 is filled in from the germline J gene. The genes are TRBV7-2 and TRBJ2-7; 7 nucleotides align to TRBD1. V gave up 7 bases and J gave up 3 bases; unmatched junction bases: 12. Germline V CDR1 and CDR2: SGHTA, FQGNSA. CDR3 length equals 15 residues. CDR3 protein: CASTLSTGTVYEQYF. Incomplete CDR3 DNA: TGTGCCAGCACCCTATCGACAGGGACCGTCTACGAG.

Turning to this clone: Coverage ceases 3 residues before the CDR3 finishes, and the germline J gene fills in the end. The J gene is TRBJ2-7, the V gene TRBV27; unclear D gene. V was cut by 6 bases and J by 4 bases, with 7 bases left in between. This CDR3 comprises 11 residues. CDR1 is MNHEY, CDR2 SMNVEV, per germline (reference sequence). CDR3 bases read: TGTGCCAGCAGCAAAACATACGAG. It codes for CASSKTYE. In full, the CDR3 reads CASSKTYEQYF.

Note on this clone: The read ends 3 residues shy of where the CDR3 ends; the end is completed using the germline J gene. The chain has TRBV10-1 and TRBJ2-4; D unresolved. Germline V lookup: CDR1 WNHNN, CDR2 SYGVQD (reference sequence). The CDR3 is 11 amino acids. Incomplete CDR3 DNA: TGCGCCAGCAGTGATTTGCGTAAT. Its protein is CASSDLRN. The complete CDR3 protein is CASSDLRNQYF.

Comments on this clone: Read coverage stops 3 residues before the CDR3 terminus; the germline J gene supplies the remainder. The gene calls are TRBV20-1 and TRBJ1-2; tentative D call: TRBD1 (6 bases). The V gene lost 3 bases and the J gene lost 4 bases, with 12 bases spanning the gap. This CDR3 region has 13 residues. CDR1 DFQATT and CDR2 SNEGSKA come from the germline V gene (reference sequence). CDR3 residues: CSARPTGVYGYTF. The DNA read from the CDR3 is TGCAGTGCTAGGCCGACAGGAGTCTATGGC.

Worth noting for this clone: Sequencing ends 3 residues short of the CDR3 end; the germline J gene provides the rest. This chain joins TRBV27 and TRBJ2-7, with TRBD1 matching over 12 bases. Germline CDR1 is MNHEY and CDR2 is SMNVEV (reference sequence). This CDR3 has 14 residues. Unmatched junction bases numbered 5, after V lost 5 bases and J lost 6 bases. CDR3 protein: CASSPRDRGLEQYF. The sequenced CDR3 bases are TGTGCCAGCAGTCCGAGGGACAGGGGGCTCGAG.

For this clone: The read terminates 3 residues ahead of where the CDR3 ends, so the germline J gene completes it. The chain links TRBV20-1 to TRBJ2-7, with 7 nucleotides matching TRBD2. The V gene's germline CDR1 is DFQATT and CDR2 SNEGSKA (reference sequence). The V segment lost 1 base and the J segment 1 base; nucleotides outside the gene matches: 1. This CDR3 has 13 amino acids. CDR3 region: CSARAGGSYEQYF. The covered CDR3 bases are TGCAGTGCTAGAGCGGGGGGTTCCTACGAG.

Remarks on this clone: From the germline J gene comes the end of the CDR3, since the read stops 3 residues before it. This rearrangement joins TRBV7-2 to TRBJ2-4; tentatively, D is TRBD1 (6 bases). V shed 5 bases and J shed 8 bases, with 16 bases lying between them. Looked up from germline, CDR1 is SGHTA and CDR2 is FQGNSA. This CDR3 comprises 14 residues. This CDR3 is CASSPPGQVDIQYF. The DNA read from the CDR3 is TGTGCCAGCAGCCCCCCGGGACAAGTAGACATT. Variable domain in full (rest from reference TRBV7-2 and TRBJ2-4): GAGVSQSPSNKVTEKGKDVELRCDPISGHTALYWYRQSLGQGLEFLIYFQGNSAPDKSGLPSDRFSAERTGGSVSTLTIQRTQQEDSAVYLCASSPPGQVDIQYFGAGTRLSVL.

As to this clone: The missing CDR3 end, 3 residues past where the read stops, is filled in from the germline J gene. The genes are TRBV2 and TRBJ2-2; D uncertain. CDR3 length: 16 amino acids. Germline V gene lookup returns CDR1 SNHLY and CDR2 FYNNEI. Trimming removed 6 bases from V and 4 bases from J, with 18 bases in between. CDR3 region: CASRKSESQITGELFF. CDR3 bases read: TGTGCCAGCAGGAAGAGCGAGAGTCAGATCACCGGGGAG. Full variable domain (remainder filled in from reference TRBV2 and TRBJ2-2): EPEVTQTPSHQVTQMGQEVILRCVPISNHLYFYWYRQILGQKVEFLVSFYNNEISEKSEIFDDQFSVERPDGSNFTLKIRSTKLEDSAMYFCASRKSESQITGELFFGEGSRLTVL.

In regard to this clone: The read is 3 residues too short to cover the CDR3 end, so that end is filled in from the germline J gene. The chain carries TRBV7-9 and TRBJ2-7; 8 bases line up with TRBD1. The ends lost 4 bases at V and 3 bases at J; junction bases unmatched: 8. CDR1 and CDR2 from the germline V gene are SEHNR and FQNEAQ (reference sequence). The CDR3 is 15 residues long. The CDR3 is CASSSRTGLFYEQYF. The CDR3 bases that were read are TGTGCCAGCAGCTCCCGGACAGGGCTCTTCTACGAG.

As concerns this clone: The read comes to an end 3 residues before the CDR3 does, leaving the germline J gene to fill in the end. The genes are TRBV19 and TRBJ2-1, with 11 positions matching TRBD2. The CDR3 length is 15 residues. The ends lost 4 bases at V and 5 bases at J; junction bases unmatched: 4. The germline CDR1 and CDR2 sequences are LNHDA and SQIVND (reference sequence). CDR3 in amino acids: CASSSHSGRDNEQFF. CDR3 DNA, as far as it was read: TGTGCCAGTAGTAGCCATAGCGGGAGGGACAATGAG.

Points on this clone: The DNA ends 3 residues before the CDR3 does, and the rest of the CDR3 is filled in from the germline J gene. The chain employs TRBV5-1 and TRBJ2-5, with TRBD2 identical over 7 bases. CDR3 length equals 14 residues. Germline trimming cut 1 base from V and 5 bases from J; bases unmatched to any gene: 5. Germline-derived CDR1 and CDR2 are SGHRS and YFSETQ. The DNA read from the CDR3 is TGCGCCAGCAGCTTGATAGCGGGCTGGGAGACC. As protein: CASSLIAGWET. The full CDR3 protein reads CASSLIAGWETQYF.

Comments on this clone: The read finishes 3 residues shy of the CDR3 end, and the germline J gene is used to complete it. V gene TRBV10-1 combines with J gene TRBJ2-7; 10 nucleotides agree with TRBD2. CDR1 is WNHNN and CDR2 is SYGVQD in the germline V gene (reference sequence). The trim removed 3 bases at V and 4 bases at J, leaving 3 bases unmatched. The CDR3 runs 14 residues. The covered CDR3 bases are TGCGCCAGCAGTGACAGCGGGAGGGAATACGAG. Protein: CASSDSGREYE. The whole CDR3 reads CASSDSGREYEQYF.

Concerning this clone itself: The CDR3 goes on 3 residues after the read ends, and that part is filled in from the germline J gene. V and J are TRBV28 and TRBJ2-7; 10 nucleotides line up with TRBD2. Germline trimming cut 10 bases from V and 4 bases from J; bases unmatched to any gene: 10. Germline V gene sequence: CDR1 MDHEN, CDR2 SYDVKM. This CDR3 region has 14 residues. The sequenced CDR3 bases are TGTGCCACTCACGGGCTAGCGGGAGTATACGAG. Protein: CATHGLAGVYE. The complete CDR3 sequence is CATHGLAGVYEQYF.

Comments on this clone: The CDR3 extends 3 residues past the end of the read, so its final part is completed from the germline J gene. The chain links TRBV11-1 to TRBJ2-7; tentatively, D is TRBD2 (6 bases). The germline gives CDR1 SGHAT, CDR2 FQDESV (reference sequence). Trimming removed 4 bases from V and 4 bases from J, with 11 bases in between. The CDR3 is made up of 13 amino acids. The CDR3 bases that were read are TGTGCCAGCAGCTACGGGACTCCTTACGAG. Translation: CASSYGTPYE. The whole CDR3 protein reads CASSYGTPYEQYF.

This clone registers medium-sized by frequency. The CDR3 end is not reached by the read, which stops 3 residues before it; the germline J gene fills it in. The V gene is TRBV4-2, the J gene TRBJ2-2; possibly TRBD2 for D (5 bases). Trimming removed 4 bases from V and 4 bases from J, with 7 bases in between. CDR1 LGHNA and CDR2 YNFKEQ come from the germline V gene. The CDR3 loop spans 13 amino acids. CDR3 DNA, as far as it was read: TGTGCCAGCAGCCTAACTAGCACCGGGGAG. This encodes CASSLTSTGE. From start to end, the CDR3 is CASSLTSTGELFF.

In regard to this clone: Sequencing ends 3 residues short of the CDR3 end; the germline J gene provides the rest. The chain combines TRBV7-3 with TRBJ2-2; 10 bases line up with TRBD2. After removal of 1 base from V and 0 bases from J, the junction contained 2 bases not matched to a gene. This CDR3 comprises 17 residues. Germline V gene sequence: CDR1 SGHTA, CDR2 FQGTGA. The DNA read from the CDR3 is TGTGCCAGCAGCTTAATAGCGGGAGGATCGAACACCGGGGAG. Its protein product is CASSLIAGGSNTGE. From start to end, the CDR3 is CASSLIAGGSNTGELFF.

As concerns this clone: The DNA ends 3 residues before the CDR3 does, and the rest of the CDR3 is filled in from the germline J gene. The chain carries TRBV4-2 and TRBJ1-6, with 8 bases that match TRBD1. This CDR3 is 15 amino acids long. The trim removed 2 bases at V and 8 bases at J, leaving 5 bases unmatched. Germline CDR1 is LGHNA and CDR2 is YNFKEQ. The chain's CDR3 is CASSQTQGAHSPLHF. The sequenced part of the CDR3 DNA is TGTGCCAGCAGCCAAACCCAGGGGGCGCATTCACCC.

A remark on this clone: The read comes to an end 3 residues before the CDR3 does, leaving the germline J gene to fill in the end. V is TRBV20-1 and J is TRBJ2-7; 10 nucleotides line up with TRBD2. Germline V CDR1 and CDR2: DFQATT, SNEGSKA (reference sequence). V was pared by 6 bases and J by 1 base, with 6 bases of the junction left unmatched. The CDR3 has 14 amino acids. The sequenced CDR3 bases are TGCAGTGCACAAAGCGGGAGGGTATCCTACGAG. This sequence encodes CSAQSGRVSYE. The entire CDR3 reads CSAQSGRVSYEQYF.

With respect to this clone: The read terminates 3 residues before the CDR3 end, so the remaining end is supplied by the germline J gene. V is TRBV28 and J is TRBJ2-3, with 9 bases that match TRBD2. From germline, CDR1 is MDHEN and CDR2 SYDVKM. The CDR3 has 15 residues. The trim removed 6 bases at V and 0 bases at J, leaving 4 bases unmatched. This CDR3 is CASRYLAGSTDTQYF. The CDR3 DNA, read in part, is TGTGCCAGCAGGTATCTAGCGGGAAGCACAGATACG.